This is a list of T cell receptor beta chains from one sample in a study of blood T cell repertoires in COVID-19. Sequencing was performed with immunoSEQ multiplex PCR; in TCRdb, only in-frame clones are kept and a portion is missing. The sample records 100,000 to 150,000 clones, roughly 88% being singletons. The specimen sequenced was peripheral blood. The receptor source for this set is a woman of 80 years or more with acute or convalescent COVID-19. The CDR3 runs from the conserved cysteine through the conserved F or W. Fields, in order: J gene, V gene, CDR3 protein.

TRBJ2-3	TRBV5-1	CASSGGASGTQYF
TRBJ2-1	TRBV7-9	CASGDTSQFF
TRBJ1-2	TRBV19	CASTSPARGYGYTF
TRBJ1-2	TRBV19	CASSTDRNYGYTF
TRBJ2-1	TRBV7-6	CASSLSSFSSYNEQFF
TRBJ1-1	TRBV28	CASSFGGISTEAFF
TRBJ2-2	TRBV2	CASSLESPGLAGGTGELFF
TRBJ1-3	TRBV19	CASRRGQTRINTIYF
TRBJ1-5	TRBV12-3/TRBV12-4	CASSISYQPQHF
TRBJ1-2	TRBV7-8	CASSLEGRGNGYTF
TRBJ1-1	TRBV3-1/TRBV3-2	CASSPKAAQDTEAFF
TRBJ2-1	TRBV7-2	CASGRRWGGHNEQFF
TRBJ2-6	TRBV4-3	CASSPFSGANVLTF
TRBJ1-1	TRBV29-1	CSALGRGSNTEAFF
TRBJ2-2	TRBV28	CASSSSLSLTNTGELFF
TRBJ1-5	TRBV27	CASSFLNQPQHF
TRBJ2-1	TRBV25-1	CASRTNRGLHNEQFF
TRBJ2-7	TRBV12-3/TRBV12-4	CASSVTSYEQYF
TRBJ2-6	TRBV27	CASSPPFTDRVGANVLTF
TRBJ1-1	TRBV5-4	CASRPDRANTEAFF
TRBJ1-1	TRBV9	CASSGDSATEAFF
TRBJ2-1	TRBV19	CASSTGLAVYNEQFF
TRBJ1-1	TRBV5-1	CASSQTANTEAFF